The T cell receptor (beta chain) under discussion was sequenced for a study of cytomegalovirus exposure and HLA in healthy donors. General study results and limits: Reported results showed that the classifier diagnosed cytomegalovirus status with high specificity and sensitivity. Presence/absence analyses took donor sequencing depth as roughly uniform.

The CDR3 length is 14 residues. Trimming took 1 base from V and 2 from J, leaving 9 bases between them. The germline CDR1 and CDR2 sequences are SGHAT and FQNNGV. In the case of this clone: Its antigen is undetermined.

Primers for the PCR totalled 60 Vbeta and 13 Jbeta. Original handling: The authors later counted 65 million to 90 million unique TCR beta chains, approximately 12 million of them shared. Assay: immunoSEQ multiplex PCR; the TCRdb copy retains only in-frame clones and omits some. Clone size and V and J calls were adopted from that table, with D and trimming inferred from the DNA. The repertoire holds about 160,000 clones, roughly 76% seen once, with over 1.1% in the top ten. The sequenced material came from PBMCs. This clonotype was obtained from a man in his 60s in good health and CMV-seronegative. The chain recombines TRBV11-2 with TRBJ2-7; D may be TRBD1 (6 bases). CDR3 sequence: CASSLAQGPYEQYF. As DNA, the CDR3 is TGTGCCAGCAGCTTAGCCCAGGGGCCCTACGAGCAGTACTTC.